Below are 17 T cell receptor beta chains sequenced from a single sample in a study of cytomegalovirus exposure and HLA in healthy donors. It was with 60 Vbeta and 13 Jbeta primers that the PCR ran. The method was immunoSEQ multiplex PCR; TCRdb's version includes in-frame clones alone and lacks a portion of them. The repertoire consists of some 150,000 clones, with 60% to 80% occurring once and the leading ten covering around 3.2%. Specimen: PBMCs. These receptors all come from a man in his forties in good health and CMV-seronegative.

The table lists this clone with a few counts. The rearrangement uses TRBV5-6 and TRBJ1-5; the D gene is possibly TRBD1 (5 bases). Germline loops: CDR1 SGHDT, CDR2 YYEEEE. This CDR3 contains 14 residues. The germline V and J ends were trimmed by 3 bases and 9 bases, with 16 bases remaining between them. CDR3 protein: CASSSMGGGRPQHF. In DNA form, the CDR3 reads TGTGCCAGCAGCTCCATGGGGGGAGGAAGGCCCCAGCATTTT.

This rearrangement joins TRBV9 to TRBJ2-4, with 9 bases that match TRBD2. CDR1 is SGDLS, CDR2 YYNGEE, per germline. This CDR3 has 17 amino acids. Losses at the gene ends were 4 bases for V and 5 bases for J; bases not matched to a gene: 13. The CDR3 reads CASSLLEGPSGENIQYF. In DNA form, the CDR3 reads TGTGCCAGCAGCCTTCTCGAGGGGCCTAGCGGGGAAAACATTCAGTACTTC. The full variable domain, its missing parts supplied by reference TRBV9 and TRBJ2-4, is DSGVTQTPKHLITATGQRVTLRCSPRSGDLSVYWYQQSLDQGLQFLIQYYNGEERAKGNILERFSAQQFPDLHSELNLSSLELGDSALYFCASSLLEGPSGENIQYFGAGTRLSVL.

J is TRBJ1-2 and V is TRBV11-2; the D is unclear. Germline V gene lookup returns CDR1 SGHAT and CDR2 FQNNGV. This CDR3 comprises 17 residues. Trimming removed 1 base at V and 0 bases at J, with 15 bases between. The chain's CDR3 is CASSLGPVVGANYGYTF. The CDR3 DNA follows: TGTGCCAGCAGCTTAGGGCCCGTGGTGGGAGCTAACTATGGCTACACCTTC. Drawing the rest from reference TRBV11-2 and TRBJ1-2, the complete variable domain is EAGVAQSPRYKIIEKRQSVAFWCNPISGHATLYWYQQILGQGPKLLIQFQNNGVVDDSQLPKDRFSAERLKGVDSTLKIQPAKLEDSAVYLCASSLGPVVGANYGYTFGSGTRLTVV.

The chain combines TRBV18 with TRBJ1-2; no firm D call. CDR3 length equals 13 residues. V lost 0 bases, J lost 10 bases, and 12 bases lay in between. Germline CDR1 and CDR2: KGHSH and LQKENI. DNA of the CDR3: TGTGCCAGCTCACCACCGCAGGAGGAGCACTACACCTTC. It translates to CASSPPQEEHYTF.

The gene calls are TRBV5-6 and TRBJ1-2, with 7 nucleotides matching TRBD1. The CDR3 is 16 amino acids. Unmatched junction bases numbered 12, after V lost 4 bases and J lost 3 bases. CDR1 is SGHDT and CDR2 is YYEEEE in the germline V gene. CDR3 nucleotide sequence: TGTGCCAGCAGCGCCGACAGGGAGATGTACGACTATGGCTACACCTTC. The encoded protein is CASSADREMYDYGYTF.

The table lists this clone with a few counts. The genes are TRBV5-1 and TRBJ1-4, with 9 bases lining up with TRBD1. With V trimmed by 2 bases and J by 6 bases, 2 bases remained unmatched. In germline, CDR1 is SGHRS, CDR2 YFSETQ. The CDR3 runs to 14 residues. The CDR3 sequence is CASSLQGADEKLFF. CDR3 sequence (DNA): TGCGCCAGCAGCTTACAGGGGGCAGATGAAAAACTGTTTTTT.

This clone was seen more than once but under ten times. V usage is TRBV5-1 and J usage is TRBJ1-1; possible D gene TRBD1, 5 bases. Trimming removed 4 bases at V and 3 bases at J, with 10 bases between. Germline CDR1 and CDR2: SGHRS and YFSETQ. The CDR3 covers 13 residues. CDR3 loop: CASSLSGHTEAFF. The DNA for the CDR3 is TGCGCCAGCAGCCTCTCAGGGCACACTGAAGCTTTCTTT.

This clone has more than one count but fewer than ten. In nucleotides, the CDR3 is TGTGCCAGCAGTACTGGGAGGCCCTATGGCTACACCTTC. Translating gives CASSTGRPYGYTF. The V call is TRBV6-5, the J call TRBJ1-2; D is ambiguous. V was clipped by 5 bases and J by 4 bases, with 11 bases between them. CDR3 size: 13 residues. From germline, CDR1 is MNHEY and CDR2 SVGAGI.

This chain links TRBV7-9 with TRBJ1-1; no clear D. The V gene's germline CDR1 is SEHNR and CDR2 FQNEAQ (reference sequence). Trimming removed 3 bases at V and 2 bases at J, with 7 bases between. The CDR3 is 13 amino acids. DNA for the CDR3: TGTGCCAGCAGCTTTGACTTAAACACTGAAGCTTTCTTT. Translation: CASSFDLNTEAFF.

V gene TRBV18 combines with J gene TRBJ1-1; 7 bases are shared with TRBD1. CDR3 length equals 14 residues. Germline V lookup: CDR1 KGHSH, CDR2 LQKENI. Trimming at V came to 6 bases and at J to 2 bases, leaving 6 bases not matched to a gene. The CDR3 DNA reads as TGTGCCAGCTCCTCTGGGACAGCCAACACTGAAGCTTTCTTT. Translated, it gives CASSSGTANTEAFF.

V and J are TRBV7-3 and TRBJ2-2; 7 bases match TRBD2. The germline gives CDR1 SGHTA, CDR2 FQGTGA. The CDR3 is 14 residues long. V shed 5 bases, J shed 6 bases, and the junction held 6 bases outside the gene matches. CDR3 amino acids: CASSPGLIAGELFF. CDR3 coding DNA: TGTGCCAGCAGCCCGGGACTAATCGCCGGGGAGCTGTTTTTT.

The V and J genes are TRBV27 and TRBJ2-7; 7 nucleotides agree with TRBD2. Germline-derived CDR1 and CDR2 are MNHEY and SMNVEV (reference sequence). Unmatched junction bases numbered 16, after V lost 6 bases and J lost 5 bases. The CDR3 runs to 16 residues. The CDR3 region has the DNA TGTGCCAGCAGGGGGGGGACCGGGACCGCATTACACGAGCAGTACTTC. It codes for CASRGGTGTALHEQYF.

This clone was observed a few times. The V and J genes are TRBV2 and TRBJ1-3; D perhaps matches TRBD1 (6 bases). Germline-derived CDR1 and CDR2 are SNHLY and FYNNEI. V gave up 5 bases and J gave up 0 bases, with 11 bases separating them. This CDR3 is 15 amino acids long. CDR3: CASSPQGTSGNTIYF. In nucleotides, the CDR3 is TGTGCCAGCAGTCCTCAGGGGACCTCTGGAAACACCATATATTTT.

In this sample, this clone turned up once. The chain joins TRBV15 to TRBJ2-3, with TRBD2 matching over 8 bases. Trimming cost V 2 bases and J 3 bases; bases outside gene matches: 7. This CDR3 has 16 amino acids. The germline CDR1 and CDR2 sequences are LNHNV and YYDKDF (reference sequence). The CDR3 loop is CATSRLSGTRTDTQYF. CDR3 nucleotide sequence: TGTGCCACCAGCAGATTATCCGGGACTAGAACAGATACGCAGTATTTT. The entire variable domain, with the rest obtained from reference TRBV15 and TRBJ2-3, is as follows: DAMVIQNPRYQVTQFGKPVTLSCSQTLNHNVMYWYQQKSSQAPKLLFHYYDKDFNNEADTPDNFQSRRPNTSFCFLDIRSPGLGDTAMYLCATSRLSGTRTDTQYFGPGTRLTVL.

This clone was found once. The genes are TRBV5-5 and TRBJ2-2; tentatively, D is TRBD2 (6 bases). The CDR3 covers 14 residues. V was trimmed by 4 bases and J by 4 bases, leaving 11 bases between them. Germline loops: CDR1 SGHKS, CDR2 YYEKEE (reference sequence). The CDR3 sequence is CASSRDSLTGELFF. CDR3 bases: TGTGCCAGCAGCCGGGACTCCCTCACCGGGGAGCTGTTTTTT.

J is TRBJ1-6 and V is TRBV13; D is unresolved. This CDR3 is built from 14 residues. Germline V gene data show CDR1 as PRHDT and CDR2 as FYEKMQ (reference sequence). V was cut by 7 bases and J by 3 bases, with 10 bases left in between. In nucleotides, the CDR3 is TGTGCCAGCACCTCTCGGAGCTATAATTCACCCCTCCACTTT. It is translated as CASTSRSYNSPLHF. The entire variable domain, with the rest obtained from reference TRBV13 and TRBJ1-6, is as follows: AAGVIQSPRHLIKEKRETATLKCYPIPRHDTVYWYQQGPGQDPQFLISFYEKMQSDKGSIPDRFSAQQFSDYHSELNMSSLELGDSALYFCASTSRSYNSPLHFGNGTRLTVT.

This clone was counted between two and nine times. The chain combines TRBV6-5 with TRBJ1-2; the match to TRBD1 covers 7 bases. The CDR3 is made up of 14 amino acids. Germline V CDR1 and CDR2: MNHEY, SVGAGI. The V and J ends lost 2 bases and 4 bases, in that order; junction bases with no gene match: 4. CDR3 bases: TGTGCCAGCAGTTACAGGGGGCGAGGCTATGGCTACACCTTC. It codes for CASSYRGRGYGYTF.